The rows below give T cell receptor beta chains drawn from one sample of a study of blood T cells in healthy people across ages. TCRdb re-analysed the 5' RACE reads in MiXCR, keeping a single row per CDR3 protein. This sample has approximately 1.5 million distinct CDR3 sequences, with around 35% found just once. The specimen sequenced was blood. The source of these receptors is a woman in her 30s in good health. Both conserved end residues are part of each CDR3. The D gene is left open where the match is weak. Rows give clone size only sometimes, using once, few, many, or a class for an expanded clone.

>.|TRBD1|TRBJ1-5|TRBV7-6
CASSLALGQGGSNQPQHF
TGTGCCAGCAGCTTAGCGCTAGGACAGGGAGGGAGCAATCAGCCCCAGCATTTT
>.|TRBD2|TRBJ2-5|TRBV3-1
CASSPSLLAGGPQETQYF
TGTGCCAGCAGCCCTTCACTTCTAGCGGGGGGACCTCAAGAGACCCAGTACTTC
>few|.|TRBJ1-2|TRBV11-2
CASSRDSDYGYTF
TGTGCCAGCAGCCGAGACAGTGACTATGGCTACACCTTC
>.|.|TRBJ1-2|TRBV5-1
CASSPGPREMDGYTF
TGCGCCAGCAGCCCGGGACCTCGGGAAATGGATGGCTACACCTTC
>.|TRBD2|TRBJ2-3|TRBV24-1
CATSDSPGTSGTDTQYF
TGTGCCACCAGTGATTCCCCCGGGACTAGCGGCACAGATACGCAGTATTTT
>few|TRBD2|TRBJ2-7|TRBV7-2
CASSKWGWASGRALYEQYF
TGTGCCAGCAGCAAGTGGGGTTGGGCTAGCGGGAGGGCGCTATACGAGCAGTACTTC
>.|TRBD1|TRBJ2-7|TRBV6-6
CASSRWGQETYEQYF
TGTGCCAGCAGTCGCTGGGGACAGGAGACCTACGAGCAGTACTTC
>once|TRBD2|TRBJ2-7|TRBV7-9
CANYDPSGLAYNEQYF
TGTGCCAACTATGACCCCTCGGGACTAGCCTACAATGAGCAGTACTTC
>.|.|TRBJ1-2|TRBV28
CASSSYPRDVSLLYGYTF
TGTGCCAGCAGTTCGTACCCCAGGGACGTCTCTTTGCTTTATGGCTACACCTTC
>few|TRBD1|TRBJ2-3|TRBV6-5
CASRSRGDTQYF
TGTGCCAGCAGATCCAGGGGGGATACGCAGTATTTT
>.|TRBD1|TRBJ2-7|TRBV11-1
CASRAQGDEQYF
TGTGCCAGCAGGGCACAGGGGGACGAGCAGTACTTC
>many|.|TRBJ2-3|TRBV27
CASSKSARRVTDTQYF
TGTGCCAGCAGTAAATCAGCCAGGAGGGTCACAGATACGCAGTATTTT
>many|.|TRBJ2-7|TRBV28
CASHRGTETYEQYF
TGTGCCAGCCATAGGGGGACGGAGACCTACGAGCAGTACTTC
>.|TRBD1|TRBJ2-7|TRBV20-1
CSARDPGQSYEQYF
TGCAGTGCTAGAGATCCGGGACAGTCCTACGAGCAGTACTTC
>.|TRBD2|TRBJ2-5|TRBV7-6
CASSLVASGGPGSKRPQYF
TGTGCCAGCAGCTTAGTCGCTAGCGGGGGCCCAGGATCGAAGAGACCCCAGTACTTC
>.|TRBD1|TRBJ2-7|TRBV4-1
CASSQVKGAEYEQYF
TGCGCCAGCAGCCAAGTCAAGGGGGCAGAATACGAGCAGTACTTC
>few|.|TRBJ1-1|TRBV5-1
CASSWGGQAEAFF
TGCGCCAGCAGCTGGGGGGGTCAGGCTGAAGCTTTCTTT
>.|.|TRBJ2-2|TRBV7-9
CASSLRLELFF
TGTGCCAGCAGCTTACGCTTGGAGCTGTTTTTT
>few|.|TRBJ1-2|TRBV3-1
CASSHRPSSKRTNHGYTF
TGTGCCAGCAGCCACCGCCCCTCAAGTAAGCGGACAAACCATGGCTACACCTTC
>.|TRBD1|TRBJ1-6|TRBV5-1
CASSAPGQGHSPLHF
TGCGCCAGCAGCGCCCCCGGACAGGGTCATTCACCCCTCCACTTT
>.|.|TRBJ1-6|TRBV20-1
CSARDPSPTGEQSPLHF
TGCAGTGCTAGAGACCCCTCTCCGACAGGCGAGCAATCACCCCTCCACTTT
>.|.|TRBJ2-2|TRBV11-3
CASRLTGSGELFF
TGTGCCAGCAGACTCACAGGGTCGGGGGAGCTGTTTTTT
>few|TRBD2|TRBJ2-7|TRBV27
CASTRLAGASHSYEQYF
TGTGCCAGCACCAGACTAGCGGGGGCCTCTCACTCCTACGAGCAGTACTTC
>.|.|TRBJ2-3|TRBV20-1
CSALRGGLMDTQYF
TGCAGTGCACTGCGTGGGGGGTTGATGGATACGCAGTATTTT
>.|TRBD1|TRBJ2-3|TRBV27
CASSFRATGIFTDTQYF
TGTGCCAGCAGTTTTCGGGCGACAGGGATCTTCACAGATACGCAGTATTTT
>.|.|TRBJ2-5|TRBV6-1
CASSELAWGGETQYF
TGTGCCAGCAGTGAATTAGCGTGGGGTGGAGAGACCCAGTACTTC
>.|TRBD2|TRBJ2-1|TRBV5-1
CASSERLAGVFSYNELFF
TGCGCCAGCAGTGAGCGACTAGCGGGGGTCTTCTCCTACAATGAGCTGTTCTTC
>few|TRBD2|TRBJ2-5|TRBV9
CASSVATSAYQETQYF
TGTGCCAGCAGCGTTGCGACTAGCGCGTACCAAGAGACCCAGTACTTC
>few|.|TRBJ1-4|TRBV4-1
CASSRTNEDTNEKLFF
TGCGCCAGCAGCCGAACTAACGAGGATACTAATGAAAAACTGTTTTTT
>.|.|TRBJ2-3|TRBV20-1
CSPIGATDTQYF
TGCAGTCCGATCGGGGCAACAGATACGCAGTATTTT
>.|TRBD2|TRBJ2-1|TRBV18
CASSPPGLAGREQFF
TGTGCCAGCTCCCCCCCGGGACTAGCGGGGCGTGAGCAGTTCTTC
>.|TRBD2|TRBJ2-6|TRBV5-5
CASSLSSGGPSGANVLTF
TGTGCCAGCAGCTTGTCTAGCGGGGGGCCCTCTGGGGCCAACGTCCTGACTTTC
>.|.|TRBJ2-7|TRBV5-4
CASSPSLRASYEQYF
TGTGCCAGCAGCCCCAGTCTTAGGGCCTCCTACGAGCAGTACTTC
>.|TRBD2|TRBJ2-5|TRBV3-1
CASSLDWGAGGEETQYF
TGTGCCAGCAGCCTTGATTGGGGAGCGGGGGGCGAGGAGACCCAGTACTTC
>.|.|TRBJ2-7|TRBV5-8
CASSLYPTYEQYF
TGTGCCAGCAGCTTGTACCCTACCTACGAGCAGTACTTC
>.|.|TRBJ2-7|TRBV6-6
CASTLGGPYEQYF
TGTGCCAGCACCCTGGGGGGGCCCTACGAGCAGTACTTC
>.|.|TRBJ1-1|TRBV11-2
CASSWKGGYTEAFF
TGTGCCAGCAGCTGGAAGGGTGGGTACACTGAAGCTTTCTTT
>.|.|TRBJ1-1|TRBV28
CASIPARGSATEAFF
TGTGCCAGTATCCCCGCCAGGGGTTCGGCCACTGAAGCTTTCTTT
>.|TRBD1|TRBJ2-6|TRBV27
CASSLTGLGANVLTF
TGTGCCAGCAGTTTGACAGGGCTCGGGGCCAACGTCCTGACTTTC
>few|TRBD2|TRBJ2-1|TRBV9
CASSPRTSRSYNEQFF
TGTGCCAGCAGCCCCAGGACTAGCCGCTCCTACAATGAGCAGTTCTTC
>.|.|TRBJ1-4|TRBV28
CASSFLGNSNEKLFF
TGTGCCAGCAGTTTTCTCGGTAACTCTAATGAAAAACTGTTTTTT